The entry below gives a single TCR beta chain sequence along with its context. The data belong to a study of shared clonotypes between healthy human individuals. Libraries were prepared by immunoSEQ multiplex PCR; TCRdb keeps only in-frame clonotypes and omits some of them. The table includes 950,000 to 1,300,000 clones, roughly 80% detected once. Trimming took 5 bases from V and 0 from J, leaving 11 bases between them. The CDR3 is 16 amino acids. Germline CDR1 reads SGHVS; CDR2 reads FQNEAQ. This chain joins TRBV7-8 and TRBJ2-6; perhaps D is TRBD1 or TRBD2 (5 bases each). The source of this sequence is a man younger than 30 in good health. Sequencing was performed on memory CD4+ T cells sorted from blood. The subset was: CD45RA-negative fraction. CDR3 sequence reads: CASSPGPFSGANVLTF. The CDR3 DNA follows: TGTGCCAGCAGCCCGGGACCGTTCTCTGGGGCCAACGTCCTGACTTTC.